A single sample is the source of the 8 T cell receptor beta chains below, sequenced in a study of shared clonotypes between healthy human individuals. The protocol was immunoSEQ multiplex PCR, while the TCRdb copy is restricted to in-frame clones and leaves out a portion. The table includes hundreds of thousands of clones, less than 80% detected once. The sequencing sample was made of memory CD4+ T cells sorted from blood. Sample subset: CD45RA-negative fraction. The source of these receptors is a woman aged 25 to 39 in good health.

This clone was recorded many times. The CDR3 here is CASSSGGGYSPLHF. CDR3 DNA: TGTGCCAGCAGCTCAGGGGGCGGGTATTCACCCCTCCACTTT. V gene TRBV11-2 combines with J gene TRBJ1-6, with TRBD1 matching 8 bases. There are 14 residues in the CDR3. Germline loops: CDR1 SGHAT, CDR2 FQNNGV. The V gene end was trimmed by 4 bases and the J gene end by 8 bases; junction bases not matched to a gene: 4.

In this sample, this clone turned up a few times. J is TRBJ2-5 and V is TRBV10-3; D gene unclear. The CDR3 extends over 13 amino acids. The V gene's germline CDR1 is ENHRY and CDR2 SYGVKD. V lost 3 bases, J lost 8 bases, and 13 bases lay in between. CDR3 DNA sequence: TGTGCCATCAGTGAAAGTGATGAGAGAACCCAGTACTTC. This translates into CAISESDERTQYF.

This clone was found once. This rearrangement joins TRBV4-1 to TRBJ1-1, with a weak D call TRBD1 (5 bases). In germline, CDR1 is MGHRA, CDR2 YSYEKL. V was pared by 5 bases and J by 2 bases, with 9 bases between. This CDR3 comprises 13 residues. CDR3 amino acids: CASSDRGNTEAFF. Here the CDR3 DNA reads TGCGCCAGCAGCGACCGGGGCAACACTGAAGCTTTCTTT.

This clone was seen a few times. The J gene is TRBJ1-1, the V gene TRBV5-1; tentatively, D is TRBD1 (5 bases). Trimming took 3 bases from V and 1 from J, leaving 10 bases between them. The CDR3 totals 14 residues. Germline V gives CDR1 SGHRS, CDR2 YFSETQ. CDR3 bases: TGCGCCAGCAGCTGGGGGTTAGCGAACACTGAAGCTTTCTTT. Translated: CASSWGLANTEAFF.

V and J are TRBV5-4 and TRBJ2-1; D remains unclear. V lost 2 bases and J lost 8, with 20 bases in between. The germline gives CDR1 SGHNT, CDR2 YYREEE (reference sequence). The CDR3 is made up of 16 amino acids. The CDR3, as DNA: TGTGCCAGCAGCTTTCACCCTAGGAAGGCTGGGGATGAGCAGTTCTTC. Translation: CASSFHPRKAGDEQFF.

As concerns this clone: A read error may explain this, as a much larger clone is one base away. At the DNA level, this CDR3 is encoded by other sequences in the same sample as well. The chain carries TRBV30 and TRBJ1-5, with 8 nucleotides matching TRBD1. The CDR3 covers 15 residues. Trimming cost V 0 bases and J 7 bases; bases outside gene matches: 8. Germline CDR1 is GTSNPN and CDR2 is SVGIG (reference sequence). The CDR3 region is CAWSVPWTGKQPQHF. The CDR3 nucleotides read TGTGCCTGGAGTGTACCTTGGACAGGGAAACAGCCCCAGCATTTT.

V usage is TRBV11-2 and J usage is TRBJ1-3; D is perhaps TRBD1 (6 bases). The length of the CDR3 is 16 residues. Trimming removed 9 bases at V and 0 bases at J, with 18 bases between. Germline V gene sequence: CDR1 SGHAT, CDR2 FQNNGV. The CDR3 bases are TGTGCCAGTTCGGGGGGCCCGAGGGCCTCTGGAAACACCATATATTTT. It specifies CASSGGPRASGNTIYF.

The chain links TRBV6-6 to TRBJ2-2, with 9 bases identical to TRBD1. There are 14 residues in the CDR3. Germline V gives CDR1 MNHNY, CDR2 SVGAGI (reference sequence). The V and J ends lost 2 bases and 5 bases, in that order; junction bases with no gene match: 0. The CDR3 sequence is CASSYGTGTGELFF. CDR3 coding DNA: TGTGCCAGCAGTTACGGGACAGGGACCGGGGAGCTGTTTTTT.